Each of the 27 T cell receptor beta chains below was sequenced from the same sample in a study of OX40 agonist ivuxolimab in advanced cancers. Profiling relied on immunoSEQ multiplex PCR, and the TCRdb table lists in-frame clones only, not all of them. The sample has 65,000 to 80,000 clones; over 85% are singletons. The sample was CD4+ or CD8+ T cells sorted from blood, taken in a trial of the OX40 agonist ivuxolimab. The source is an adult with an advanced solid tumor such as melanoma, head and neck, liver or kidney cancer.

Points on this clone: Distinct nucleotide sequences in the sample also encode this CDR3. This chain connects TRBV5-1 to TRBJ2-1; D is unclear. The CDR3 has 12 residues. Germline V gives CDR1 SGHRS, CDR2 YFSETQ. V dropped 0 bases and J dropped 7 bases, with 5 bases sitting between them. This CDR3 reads CASSLGGNEQFF. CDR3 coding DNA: TGCGCCAGCAGCTTGGGGGGAAATGAGCAGTTCTTC.

The CDR3 reads CASSDGGELFF. The CDR3 coding sequence is TGTGCCAGCAGCGACGGCGGGGAGCTGTTTTTT. The rearrangement joins TRBV9 to TRBJ2-2; D not certain. The CDR3 length is 11 residues. From germline, CDR1 is SGDLS and CDR2 YYNGEE. V lost 3 bases and J 7 bases, leaving 4 bases between the germline ends.

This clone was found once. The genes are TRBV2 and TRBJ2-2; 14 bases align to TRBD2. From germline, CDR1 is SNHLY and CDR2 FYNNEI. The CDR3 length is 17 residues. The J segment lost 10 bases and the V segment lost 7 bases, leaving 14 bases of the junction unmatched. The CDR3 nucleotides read TGTGCCAGCAAGATGCCGGGCGGGACTAGCGGGAGTTTGGAGCTGTTTTTT. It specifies CASKMPGGTSGSLELFF.

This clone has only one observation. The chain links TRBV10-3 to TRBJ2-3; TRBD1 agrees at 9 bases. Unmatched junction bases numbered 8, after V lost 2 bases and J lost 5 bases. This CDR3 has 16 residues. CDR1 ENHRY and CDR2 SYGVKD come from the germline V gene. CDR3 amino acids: CAISEKGQGSGDTQYF. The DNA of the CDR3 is TGTGCCATCAGTGAGAAGGGACAGGGCAGCGGAGATACGCAGTATTTT.

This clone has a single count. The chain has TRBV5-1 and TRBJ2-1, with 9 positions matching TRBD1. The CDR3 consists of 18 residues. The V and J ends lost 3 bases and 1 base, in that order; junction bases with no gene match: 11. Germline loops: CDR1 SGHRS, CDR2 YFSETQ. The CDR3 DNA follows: TGCGCCAGCAGCTGGAACTTAGGACAGGGGACTTCCTACAATGAGCAGTTCTTC. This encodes CASSWNLGQGTSYNEQFF.

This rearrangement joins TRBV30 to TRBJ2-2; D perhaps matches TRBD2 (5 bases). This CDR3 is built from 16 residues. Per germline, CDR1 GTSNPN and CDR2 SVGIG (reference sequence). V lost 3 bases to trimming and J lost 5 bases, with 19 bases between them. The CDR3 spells CAWRPFRRERTGELFF. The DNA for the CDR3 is TGTGCCTGGAGACCTTTCCGACGGGAAAGGACCGGGGAGCTGTTTTTT.

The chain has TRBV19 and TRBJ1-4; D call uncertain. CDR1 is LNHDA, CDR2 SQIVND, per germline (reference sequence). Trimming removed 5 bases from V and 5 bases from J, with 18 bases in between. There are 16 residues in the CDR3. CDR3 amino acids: CASSLTRALGNEKLFF. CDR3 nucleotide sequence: TGTGCCAGTAGTTTAACGAGGGCGCTCGGCAATGAAAAACTGTTTTTT.

The CDR3 is CASSEALLSYEQYF. The CDR3 DNA follows: TGTGCCAGCAGTGAAGCGCTTCTCTCCTACGAGCAGTACTTC. The chain has TRBV2 and TRBJ2-7, with D unresolved. The CDR3 covers 14 residues. V lost 0 bases and J 0 bases, leaving 6 bases between the germline ends. Germline assignment: CDR1 SNHLY and CDR2 FYNNEI.

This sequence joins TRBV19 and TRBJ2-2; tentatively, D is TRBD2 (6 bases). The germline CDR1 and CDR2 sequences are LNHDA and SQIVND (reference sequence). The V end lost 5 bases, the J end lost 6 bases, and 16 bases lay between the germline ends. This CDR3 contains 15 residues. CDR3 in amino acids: CASSAGEAPPGELFF. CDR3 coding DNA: TGTGCCAGTAGTGCCGGGGAGGCCCCTCCCGGGGAGCTGTTTTTT.

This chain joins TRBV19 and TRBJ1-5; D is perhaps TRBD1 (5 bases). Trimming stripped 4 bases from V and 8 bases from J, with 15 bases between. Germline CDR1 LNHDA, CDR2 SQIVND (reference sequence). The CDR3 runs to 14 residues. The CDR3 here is CASSTGAWGEPQHF. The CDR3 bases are TGTGCCAGTAGTACCGGGGCCTGGGGTGAGCCCCAGCATTTT.

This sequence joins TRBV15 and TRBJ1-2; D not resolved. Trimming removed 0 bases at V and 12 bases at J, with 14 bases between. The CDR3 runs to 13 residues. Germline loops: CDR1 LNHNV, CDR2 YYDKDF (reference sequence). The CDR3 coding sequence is TGTGCCACCAGCAGAGACCACCCTCCGGCTGACACCTTC. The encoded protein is CATSRDHPPADTF.

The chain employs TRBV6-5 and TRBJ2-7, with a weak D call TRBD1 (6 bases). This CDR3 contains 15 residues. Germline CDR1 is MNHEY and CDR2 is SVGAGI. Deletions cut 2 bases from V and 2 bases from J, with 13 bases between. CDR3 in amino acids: CASSYAQGTAYEQYF. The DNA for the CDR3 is TGTGCCAGCAGTTACGCCCAGGGGACCGCCTACGAGCAGTACTTC.

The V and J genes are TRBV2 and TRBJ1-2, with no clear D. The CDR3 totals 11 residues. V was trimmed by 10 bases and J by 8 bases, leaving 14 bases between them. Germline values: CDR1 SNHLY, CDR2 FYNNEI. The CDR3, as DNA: TGTGCCATAAGGGTCCCGGAAGGCTACACCTTC. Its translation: CAIRVPEGYTF. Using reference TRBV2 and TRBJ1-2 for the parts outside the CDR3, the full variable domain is EPEVTQTPSHQVTQMGQEVILRCVPISNHLYFYWYRQILGQKVEFLVSFYNNEISEKSEIFDDQFSVERPDGSNFTLKIRSTKLEDSAMYFCAIRVPEGYTFGSGTRLTVV.

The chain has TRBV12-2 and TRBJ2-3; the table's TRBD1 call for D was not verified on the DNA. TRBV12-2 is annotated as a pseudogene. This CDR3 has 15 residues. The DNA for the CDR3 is TGTGCAAGTCGCTTAACGGGACAAGTCACAGATACGCAGTATTTT. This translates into CASRLTGQVTDTQYF.

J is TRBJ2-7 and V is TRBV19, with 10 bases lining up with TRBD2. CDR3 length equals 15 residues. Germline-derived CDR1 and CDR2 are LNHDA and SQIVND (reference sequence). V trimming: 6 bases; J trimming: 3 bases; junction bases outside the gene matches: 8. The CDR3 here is CASSPTSGFLYEQYF. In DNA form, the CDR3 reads TGTGCCAGTAGCCCGACTAGCGGGTTTCTCTACGAGCAGTACTTC.

CDR3 in DNA: TGTGCCAGCAGTTTGGGGACTAGCGGGAGGCCCCAACGTTACGAGCAGTACTTC. It specifies CASSLGTSGRPQRYEQYF. The chain couples TRBV27 to TRBJ2-7, with 15 bases aligning to TRBD2. This CDR3 is 18 amino acids long. V was pared by 3 bases and J by 4 bases, with 10 bases of the junction left unmatched. Germline assignment: CDR1 MNHEY and CDR2 SMNVEV (reference sequence).

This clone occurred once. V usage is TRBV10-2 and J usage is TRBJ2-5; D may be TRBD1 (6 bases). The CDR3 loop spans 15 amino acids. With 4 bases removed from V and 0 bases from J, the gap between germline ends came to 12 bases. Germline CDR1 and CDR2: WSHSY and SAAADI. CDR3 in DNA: TGCGCCAGCAGTGGGGAAGACAGGTACCAAGAGACCCAGTACTTC. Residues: CASSGEDRYQETQYF.

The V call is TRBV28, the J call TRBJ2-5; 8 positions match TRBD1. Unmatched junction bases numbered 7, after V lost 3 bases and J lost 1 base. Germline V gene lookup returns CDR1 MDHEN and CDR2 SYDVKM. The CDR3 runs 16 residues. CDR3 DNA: TGTGCCAGCAGTTTTCCCCGGACAGGGCTCCAAGAGACCCAGTACTTC. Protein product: CASSFPRTGLQETQYF.

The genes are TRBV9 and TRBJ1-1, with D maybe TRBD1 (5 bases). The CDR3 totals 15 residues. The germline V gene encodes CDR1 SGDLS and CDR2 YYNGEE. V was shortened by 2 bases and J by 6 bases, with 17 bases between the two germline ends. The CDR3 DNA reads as TGTGCCAGCAGCGTTTCCTCGGGGCCCAACTCTGAAGCTTTCTTT. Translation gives CASSVSSGPNSEAFF.

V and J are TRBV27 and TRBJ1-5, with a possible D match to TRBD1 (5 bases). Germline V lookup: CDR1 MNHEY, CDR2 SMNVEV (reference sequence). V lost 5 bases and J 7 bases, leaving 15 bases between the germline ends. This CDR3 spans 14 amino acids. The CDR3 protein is CASSPRGPVQPQHF. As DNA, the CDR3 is TGTGCCAGCAGTCCGCGGGGCCCTGTCCAGCCCCAGCATTTT.

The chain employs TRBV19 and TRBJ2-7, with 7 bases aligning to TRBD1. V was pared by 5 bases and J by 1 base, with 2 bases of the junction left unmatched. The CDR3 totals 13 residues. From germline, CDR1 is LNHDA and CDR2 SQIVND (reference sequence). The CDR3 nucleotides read TGTGCCAGTAGTTCGGGACAGTCCTACGAGCAGTACTTC. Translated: CASSSGQSYEQYF.

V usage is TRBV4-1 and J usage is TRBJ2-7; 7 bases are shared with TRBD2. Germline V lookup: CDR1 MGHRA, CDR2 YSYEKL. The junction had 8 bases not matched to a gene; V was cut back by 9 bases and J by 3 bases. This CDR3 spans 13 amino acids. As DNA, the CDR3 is TGCGCCAGTGGGGAGGGAGTAAACTACGAGCAGTACTTC. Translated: CASGEGVNYEQYF.

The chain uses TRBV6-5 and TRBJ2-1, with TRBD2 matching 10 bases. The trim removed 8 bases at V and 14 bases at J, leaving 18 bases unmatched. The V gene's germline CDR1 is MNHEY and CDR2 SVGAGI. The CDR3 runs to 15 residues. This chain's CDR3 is CASSPGASGSLAEFF. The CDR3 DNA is TGTGCCAGCTCTCCGGGGGCTAGCGGGAGTCTTGCGGAGTTCTTC.

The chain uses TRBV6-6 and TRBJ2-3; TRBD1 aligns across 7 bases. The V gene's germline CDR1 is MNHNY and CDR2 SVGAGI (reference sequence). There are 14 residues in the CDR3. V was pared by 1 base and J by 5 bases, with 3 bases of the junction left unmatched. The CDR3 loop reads CASSYYPGGDTQYF. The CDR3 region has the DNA TGTGCCAGCAGTTACTACCCAGGGGGAGATACGCAGTATTTT.

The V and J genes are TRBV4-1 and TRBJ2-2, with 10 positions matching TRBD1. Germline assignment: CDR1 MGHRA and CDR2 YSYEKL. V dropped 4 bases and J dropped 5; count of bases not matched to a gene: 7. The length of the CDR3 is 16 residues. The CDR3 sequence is CASSRRGDRGTGELFF. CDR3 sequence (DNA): TGCGCCAGCAGCCGGAGGGGGGACAGGGGTACCGGGGAGCTGTTTTTT.

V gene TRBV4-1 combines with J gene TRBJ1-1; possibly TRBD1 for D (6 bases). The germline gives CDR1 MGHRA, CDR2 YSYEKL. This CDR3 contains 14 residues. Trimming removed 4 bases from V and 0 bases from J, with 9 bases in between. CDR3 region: CASSRGQMNTEAFF. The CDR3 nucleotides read TGCGCCAGCAGCCGGGGGCAGATGAACACTGAAGCTTTCTTT.

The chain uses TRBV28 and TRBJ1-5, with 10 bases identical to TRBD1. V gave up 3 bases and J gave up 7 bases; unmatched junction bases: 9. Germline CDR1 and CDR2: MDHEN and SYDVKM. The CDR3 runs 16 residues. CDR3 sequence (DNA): TGTGCCAGCAGTTTCCCTAGACAGGGGGCCGGCCAGCCCCAGCATTTT. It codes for CASSFPRQGAGQPQHF.